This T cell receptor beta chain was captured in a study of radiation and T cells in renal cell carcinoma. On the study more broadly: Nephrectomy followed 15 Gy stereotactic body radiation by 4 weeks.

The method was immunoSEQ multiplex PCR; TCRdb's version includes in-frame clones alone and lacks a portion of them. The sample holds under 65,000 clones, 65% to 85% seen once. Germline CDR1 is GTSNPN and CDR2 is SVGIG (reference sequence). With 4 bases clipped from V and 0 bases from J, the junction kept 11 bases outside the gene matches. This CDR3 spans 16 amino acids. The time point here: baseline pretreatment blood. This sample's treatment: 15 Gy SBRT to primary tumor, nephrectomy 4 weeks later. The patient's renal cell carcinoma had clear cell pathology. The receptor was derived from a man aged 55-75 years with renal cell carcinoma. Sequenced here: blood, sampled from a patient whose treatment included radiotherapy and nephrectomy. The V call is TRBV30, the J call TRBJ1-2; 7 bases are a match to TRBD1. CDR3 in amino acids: CAWTRWGQSTNYGYTF. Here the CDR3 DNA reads TGTGCCTGGACCAGATGGGGACAGTCTACTAACTATGGCTACACCTTC.